This T cell receptor (beta chain) was found in a study of T cell responses to AZD1222 COVID-19 vaccine. Sequencing was performed with immunoSEQ multiplex PCR; in TCRdb, only in-frame clones are kept and a portion is missing. The sample consists of about 48,000 clones, 80% to 90% of them appearing once. Germline V gene data show CDR1 as KGHSH and CDR2 as LQKENI. J lost 5 bases, V lost 3 bases, and 1 base had no gene match. The CDR3 has 14 residues. The rearrangement uses TRBV18 and TRBJ2-7, with 13 bases aligning to TRBD2. The sequence derives from an adult who received the AZD1222 COVID-19 vaccine. The sample here was peripheral blood, taken 28 days after the second AZD1222 dose. Here the CDR3 DNA reads TGTGCCAGCTCACCGGGACTAGCGGGAAACGAGCAGTACTTC. It specifies CASSPGLAGNEQYF.